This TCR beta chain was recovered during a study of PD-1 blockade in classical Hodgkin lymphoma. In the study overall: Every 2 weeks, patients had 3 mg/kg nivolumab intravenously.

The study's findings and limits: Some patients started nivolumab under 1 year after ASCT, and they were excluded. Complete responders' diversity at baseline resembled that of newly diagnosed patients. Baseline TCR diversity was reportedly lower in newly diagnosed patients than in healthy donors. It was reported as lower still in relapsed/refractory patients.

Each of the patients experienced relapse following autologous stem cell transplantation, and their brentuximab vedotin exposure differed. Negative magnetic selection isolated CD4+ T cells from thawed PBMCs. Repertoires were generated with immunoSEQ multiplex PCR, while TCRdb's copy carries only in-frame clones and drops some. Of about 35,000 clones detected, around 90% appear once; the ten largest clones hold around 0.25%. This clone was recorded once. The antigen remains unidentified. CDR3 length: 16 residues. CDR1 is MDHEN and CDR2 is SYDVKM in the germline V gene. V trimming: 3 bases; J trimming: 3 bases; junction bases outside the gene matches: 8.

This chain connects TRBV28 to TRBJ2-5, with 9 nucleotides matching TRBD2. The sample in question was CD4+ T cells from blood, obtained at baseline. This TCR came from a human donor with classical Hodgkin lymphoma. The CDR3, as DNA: TGTGCCAGCAGTTTCCTGACTAGCGGCTTTAAAGAGACCCAGTACTTC. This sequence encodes CASSFLTSGFKETQYF.